The 30 T cell receptor beta chains below were found in one sample sequenced in a study of blood T cell repertoires in COVID-19. Assay: immunoSEQ multiplex PCR; the TCRdb copy retains only in-frame clones and omits some. The data contain roughly 190,000 clones, about 91% of them seen just once; the ten biggest clones take up roughly 0.77%. The sequenced material came from PBMCs or T cells enriched from blood (not recorded which). These receptors were obtained from a woman aged 18-35 years who had recovered from COVID-19.

This rearrangement joins TRBV2 to TRBJ1-4, with D possibly matching TRBD1 (5 bases). The CDR3 contains 15 residues. Germline V CDR1 and CDR2: SNHLY, FYNNEI. Trimming left V 4 bases short and J 8 bases short, with 17 bases between. CDR3 sequence (DNA): TGTGCCAGCAGTGGGTTGGCAGGGTTTAGCGAAAAACTGTTTTTT. Its translation: CASSGLAGFSEKLFF.

This clone was picked up a small number of times. The rearrangement joins TRBV4-2 to TRBJ2-7; 7 nucleotides agree with TRBD2. The V gene's germline CDR1 is LGHNA and CDR2 YNFKEQ. This CDR3 is built from 16 residues. V lost 0 bases, J lost 3 bases, and 8 bases stayed unmatched. The CDR3 nucleotides are TGTGCCAGCAGCCAAGATAGATACGGGGGGTACTACGAGCAGTACTTC. The encoded protein is CASSQDRYGGYYEQYF.

The rearrangement joins TRBV28 to TRBJ2-1, with D possibly TRBD2 on 6 matching bases. This CDR3 spans 15 amino acids. Trimming pared 6 bases from V and 4 bases from J, leaving 16 bases between. Germline CDR1 is MDHEN and CDR2 is SYDVKM. The CDR3, as DNA: TGTGCCAGCAGCCAAGGCCGGGACTTTTACAATGAGCAGTTCTTC. Protein: CASSQGRDFYNEQFF.

The rearrangement links TRBV9 to TRBJ2-1; D is undetermined. V lost 3 bases and J lost 8, with 12 bases in between. CDR1 and CDR2 (germline): SGDLS, YYNGEE. The CDR3 is made up of 13 amino acids. The CDR3 DNA reads TGTGCCAGCAGCGGACTTCCGTACGATGAGCAGTTCTTC. This translates into CASSGLPYDEQFF. The full variable domain, rest sourced from reference TRBV9 and TRBJ2-1, is DSGVTQTPKHLITATGQRVTLRCSPRSGDLSVYWYQQSLDQGLQFLIQYYNGEERAKGNILERFSAQQFPDLHSELNLSSLELGDSALYFCASSGLPYDEQFFGPGTRLTVL.

The chain combines TRBV30 with TRBJ1-1, with D possibly being TRBD1 (6 bases). Germline values: CDR1 GTSNPN, CDR2 SVGIG (reference sequence). The CDR3 contains 11 residues. V lost 1 base to trimming and J lost 7 bases, with 7 bases between them. The CDR3 DNA follows: TGTGCCTGGAGTGAGGGGGTTGAAGCTTTCTTT. Its translation is CAWSEGVEAFF.

The chain is built from TRBV5-1 and TRBJ1-1; D is ambiguous. From germline, CDR1 is SGHRS and CDR2 YFSETQ. This CDR3 spans 14 amino acids. The ends were cut back, 0 bases at V and 1 base at J, with 7 bases in the middle. CDR3 in DNA: TGCGCCAGCAGCTTGGACAGACAGAACACTGAAGCTTTCTTT. It encodes CASSLDRQNTEAFF.

V usage is TRBV6-1 and J usage is TRBJ2-7; D uncertain. This CDR3 spans 11 amino acids. From germline, CDR1 is MNHNS and CDR2 SASEGT. CDR3 in DNA: TGTGCCAGCAGTGAAATTCTCGAGATGAGGGTC. Its protein product is CASSEILEMRV.

The chain carries TRBV7-9 and TRBJ2-1; 10 bases agree with TRBD2. This CDR3 is 18 amino acids long. V shed 5 bases, J shed 0 bases, and the junction held 10 bases outside the gene matches. Germline V gene data show CDR1 as SEHNR and CDR2 as FQNEAQ (reference sequence). CDR3 in amino acids: CASSPRTSGGSSYNEQFF. The CDR3 coding sequence is TGTGCCAGCAGCCCTAGGACTAGCGGTGGGAGCTCCTACAATGAGCAGTTCTTC.

The V gene is TRBV3-1 (or the pseudogene TRBV3-2), the J gene TRBJ1-2; TRBD1 aligns across 7 bases. V shed 4 bases and J 6 bases; nucleotides not matched to a gene: 8. There are 14 residues in the CDR3. Germline values: CDR1 LGHDT, CDR2 YNNKEL (reference sequence). CDR3 bases: TGTGCCAGCAGCCGGAAGACAGGGTCTGATGGCTACACCTTC. It specifies CASSRKTGSDGYTF.

The table lists this clone with a few counts. This sequence joins TRBV13 and TRBJ2-7, with D maybe TRBD1 (6 bases). CDR3 length equals 18 residues. Germline CDR1 is PRHDT and CDR2 is FYEKMQ (reference sequence). Trimming stripped 1 base from V and 0 bases from J, with 19 bases between. The CDR3 nucleotides are TGTGCCAGCAGCTTAGCCGAAACAGGGCCAATTAGCTCCTACGAGCAGTACTTC. This gives the protein CASSLAETGPISSYEQYF.

This clone appeared a single time. The chain uses TRBV11-3 and TRBJ2-7, with a tentative D call TRBD1 (5 bases). The germline CDR1 and CDR2 sequences are SGHNT and YENEEA. The CDR3 is made up of 14 amino acids. V was clipped by 5 bases and J by 4 bases, with 15 bases between them. CDR3 loop: CASSGNRYPYEQYF. The CDR3 DNA sequence: TGTGCCAGCAGCGGGAACAGGTACCCTTACGAGCAGTACTTC.

The chain combines TRBV11-3 with TRBJ2-7; perhaps TRBD1 as D (5 bases). The germline CDR1 and CDR2 sequences are SGHNT and YENEEA. This CDR3 is built from 14 residues. V lost 3 bases, J lost 3 bases, and 12 bases lay in between. CDR3 nucleotides: TGTGCCAGCAGCTTGCATGGGGCCAACTACGAGCAGTACTTC. Encoded protein: CASSLHGANYEQYF.

This chain links TRBV6-5 with TRBJ1-2; TRBD1 is a possible D gene (5 bases). In germline, CDR1 is MNHEY, CDR2 SVGAGI. The CDR3 has 13 amino acids. V lost 8 bases and J 3 bases, leaving 13 bases between the germline ends. CDR3 coding DNA: TGTGCCAGCCAAGCCGGGGACTACTATGGCTACACCTTC. Residues: CASQAGDYYGYTF.

This chain uses TRBV18 with TRBJ2-7, with 9 bases matching TRBD1. The CDR3 has 16 amino acids. CDR1 and CDR2 (germline): KGHSH, LQKENI. Trimming cost V 1 base and J 3 bases; bases outside gene matches: 7. The CDR3 region is CASSPQGQGLGYEQYF. Written as DNA, the CDR3 is TGTGCCAGCTCACCACAAGGACAGGGGCTGGGCTACGAGCAGTACTTC.

The V and J genes are TRBV7-9 and TRBJ1-5; D is ambiguous. Between the trimmed V and J ends, which lost 5 bases and 3 bases, there was a span of 14 bases. CDR1 and CDR2 (germline): SEHNR, FQNEAQ (reference sequence). CDR3 size: 15 residues. The DNA of the CDR3 is TGTGCCAGCAGCCCCCGGGGTTCTGACAATCAGCCCCAGCATTTT. The encoded protein is CASSPRGSDNQPQHF.

The chain couples TRBV7-2 to TRBJ2-5, with TRBD1 matching 10 bases. Germline CDR1 SGHTA, CDR2 FQGNSA. Losses at the gene ends were 5 bases for V and 4 bases for J; bases not matched to a gene: 7. This CDR3 has 15 residues. The CDR3 loop is CASSIDRGPVETQYF. CDR3 sequence (DNA): TGTGCCAGCAGCATCGACAGGGGGCCTGTAGAGACCCAGTACTTC.

Of note for this clone: An end of the junction does not agree with germline; a read error may underlie this. This chain uses TRBV2 with TRBJ2-1; 10 bases align to TRBD2. The CDR3 contains 17 residues. In germline, CDR1 is SNHLY, CDR2 FYNNEI. CDR3 nucleotides: TGTGCCAGCAGTGCGCAGACTAGCGGGTGGTACTACACTGAGCAGTTCTTC. This encodes CASSAQTSGWYYTEQFF.

This chain links TRBV5-1 with TRBJ2-3; tentative D call: TRBD1 (5 bases). Germline lookup yields CDR1 SGHRS and CDR2 YFSETQ. V was clipped by 2 bases and J by 0 bases, with 10 bases between them. CDR3 length equals 15 residues. The CDR3 spells CASSLGVDSTDTQYF. The CDR3 DNA follows: TGCGCCAGCAGCTTAGGGGTCGACAGCACAGATACGCAGTATTTT.

V gene TRBV5-4 combines with J gene TRBJ2-7; weak D call: TRBD1 (6 bases). CDR1 and CDR2 from the germline V gene are SGHNT and YYREEE (reference sequence). This CDR3 contains 12 residues. V lost 4 bases and J lost 4, with 9 bases in between. CDR3 sequence: CASSQQGYEQYF. DNA for the CDR3: TGTGCCAGCAGCCAACAGGGATACGAGCAGTACTTC.

The chain joins TRBV6-5 to TRBJ1-2; tentatively, D is TRBD1 (5 bases). Trimming cost V 7 bases and J 3 bases, with 12 bases left between them. Germline V CDR1 and CDR2: MNHEY, SVGAGI. The CDR3 spans 13 residues. DNA for the CDR3: TGTGCCAGCAAACGAACGGGGGACTATGGCTACACCTTC. Translation: CASKRTGDYGYTF.

This clone was picked up one time. J is TRBJ2-7 and V is TRBV27; maybe TRBD2 (6 bases). Germline CDR1 reads MNHEY; CDR2 reads SMNVEV (reference sequence). V was shortened by 7 bases and J by 2 bases, with 24 bases between the two germline ends. The CDR3 spans 17 residues. CDR3 sequence (DNA): TGTGCCAGCACCAAAATTCCCTCTAGACTAGGAACCTACGAGCAGTACTTC. Protein product: CASTKIPSRLGTYEQYF.

The chain links TRBV2 to TRBJ2-3, with 8 bases aligning to TRBD1. In germline, CDR1 is SNHLY, CDR2 FYNNEI. The V segment lost 5 bases and the J segment 10 bases; nucleotides outside the gene matches: 14. This CDR3 spans 15 amino acids. CDR3 in amino acids: CASSYRGRLRLAQYF. The CDR3 DNA follows: TGTGCCAGCAGTTACAGGGGGAGACTGCGGCTCGCGCAGTATTTT.

The V gene is TRBV19, the J gene TRBJ2-2; a possible D gene is TRBD2 (5 bases). Germline V gene sequence: CDR1 LNHDA, CDR2 SQIVND (reference sequence). The CDR3 is 16 amino acids. V was trimmed by 5 bases and J by 0 bases, leaving 13 bases between them. In DNA form, the CDR3 reads TGTGCCAGTAGTCGGGGAGCCCTAGCGAACACCGGGGAGCTGTTTTTT. Protein product: CASSRGALANTGELFF.

The V gene is TRBV3-1 (or the pseudogene TRBV3-2), the J gene TRBJ2-1, with D maybe TRBD2 (5 bases). The V gene lost 6 bases and the J gene lost 6 bases, with 12 bases spanning the gap. The CDR3 spans 13 residues. Germline CDR1 reads LGHDT; CDR2 reads YNNKEL (reference sequence). DNA of the CDR3: TGTGCCAGCAGGGGAGATGCGACCAATGAGCAGTTCTTC. Translating gives CASRGDATNEQFF.

The V and J genes are TRBV4-1 and TRBJ2-7; 8 positions match TRBD2. With V trimmed by 2 bases and J by 4 bases, 4 bases remained unmatched. The CDR3 sequence is 14 residues long. Germline CDR1 and CDR2: MGHRA and YSYEKL. For the CDR3, the DNA is TGCGCCAGCAGCCAACCGGGACTAGGGTACGAGCAGTACTTC. Translated: CASSQPGLGYEQYF.

This chain joins TRBV7-9 and TRBJ2-1; 14 nucleotides line up with TRBD2. Per germline, CDR1 SEHNR and CDR2 FQNEAQ (reference sequence). After removal of 10 bases from V and 9 bases from J, the junction contained 14 bases not matched to a gene. The CDR3 is 16 amino acids. Written as DNA, the CDR3 is TGTGCCAATGACAGGGGGACTAGCGGGAGTGGGAGTGAGCAGTTCTTC. This translates into CANDRGTSGSGSEQFF.

The chain is built from TRBV7-9 and TRBJ1-6, with D perhaps matching TRBD1 (5 bases). V was shortened by 5 bases and J by 15 bases, with 17 bases between the two germline ends. The CDR3 runs 13 residues. CDR1 is SEHNR, CDR2 FQNEAQ, per germline (reference sequence). CDR3 amino acids: CASSPLVGDLLHF. CDR3 coding DNA: TGTGCCAGCAGCCCTCTCGTAGGGGATCTCCTCCACTTT.

The rearrangement links TRBV3-1 (or the pseudogene TRBV3-2) to TRBJ1-1, with D tentatively TRBD1 (6 bases). The germline V gene has CDR1 LGHDT and CDR2 YNNKEL (reference sequence). The V end was cut by 4 bases, the J end by 3 bases, with 15 bases between. The CDR3 extends over 15 amino acids. DNA for the CDR3: TGTGCCAGCAGCCTAAGATTGGGACAAGACACTGAAGCTTTCTTT. Translating it yields CASSLRLGQDTEAFF.

V and J are TRBV28 and TRBJ1-4, with D possibly TRBD1 on 5 matching bases. The germline V gene encodes CDR1 MDHEN and CDR2 SYDVKM. V dropped 5 bases and J dropped 6 bases, with 22 bases sitting between them. The CDR3 runs to 17 residues. The CDR3 spells CASSLSNYRLGDEKLFF. The CDR3 coding sequence is TGTGCCAGCAGTCTCTCTAACTACAGGCTCGGAGATGAAAAACTGTTTTTT.

The chain links TRBV2 to TRBJ2-3; D is possibly TRBD2 (5 bases). This CDR3 is 13 amino acids long. The germline V and J ends were trimmed by 6 bases and 3 bases, with 10 bases remaining between them. The V gene's germline CDR1 is SNHLY and CDR2 FYNNEI. CDR3 region: CASSADSTDTQYF. CDR3 DNA: TGTGCCAGCAGCGCGGACTCGACAGATACGCAGTATTTT.